The 8 T cell receptor beta chains below all came from one sample that was sequenced in a study of T cell responses to AZD1222 COVID-19 vaccine. Using immunoSEQ multiplex PCR, the repertoire was profiled, and TCRdb retains in-frame clones only, with some absent. The table shows about 130,000 clones, with approximately 93% occurring only once. This sample comprised peripheral blood, obtained on day 0 of AZD1222 vaccination. Receptor source: an adult in good health.

J is TRBJ2-1 and V is TRBV18; 11 bases align to TRBD1. This CDR3 contains 17 residues. V was clipped by 5 bases and J by 5 bases; unmatched bases: 11. Per the germline V gene, CDR1 is KGHSH and CDR2 is LQKENI. CDR3: CASSTQEDRGRNNEQFF. CDR3 nucleotides: TGTGCCAGCTCAACGCAAGAGGACAGGGGGCGGAACAATGAGCAGTTCTTC.

The chain carries TRBV18 and TRBJ1-5; 7 nucleotides agree with TRBD1. The CDR3 is 15 amino acids. V gave up 2 bases and J gave up 6 bases; unmatched junction bases: 7. Germline CDR1 is KGHSH and CDR2 is LQKENI. CDR3 DNA sequence: TGTGCCAGCTCACCAACCGGGACAGCGGCTCAGCCCCAGCATTTT. It is translated as CASSPTGTAAQPQHF.

J is TRBJ1-6 and V is TRBV7-9, with unresolved D. The CDR3 contains 12 residues. The ends were cut back, 8 bases at V and 5 bases at J, with 7 bases in the middle. Per germline, CDR1 SEHNR and CDR2 FQNEAQ (reference sequence). CDR3 sequence: CASGGNNSPLHF. CDR3 sequence (DNA): TGTGCCAGCGGCGGCAATAATTCACCCCTCCACTTT.

The gene calls are TRBV12-3 or TRBV12-4 and TRBJ1-2; no clear D gene. The V gene lost 3 bases and the J gene lost 8 bases, with 13 bases spanning the gap. The CDR3 loop spans 13 amino acids. The CDR3 DNA sequence: TGTGCCAGCAGTTTTGGGCAGGCCCGGGGCTACACCTTC. It encodes CASSFGQARGYTF.

This clone was observed a single time. The rearrangement uses TRBV27 and TRBJ1-1; TRBD1 is a possible D gene (6 bases). V shed 4 bases and J shed 10 bases, with 19 bases lying between them. Germline values: CDR1 MNHEY, CDR2 SMNVEV (reference sequence). The CDR3 contains 14 residues. CDR3 in DNA: TGTGCCAGCAGTTCCGCCCAGACAGGAAATCGAGCTTTCTTT. Protein: CASSSAQTGNRAFF.

V is TRBV5-4 and J is TRBJ2-7; D possibly corresponds to TRBD2 (6 bases). V lost 3 bases to trimming and J lost 3 bases, with 13 bases between them. CDR3 size: 14 residues. Germline CDR1 reads SGHNT; CDR2 reads YYREEE (reference sequence). The CDR3 sequence is CASSSQEGFYEQYF. The CDR3, as DNA: TGTGCCAGCAGCTCTCAGGAGGGGTTCTACGAGCAGTACTTC. The whole variable domain, remainder taken from reference TRBV5-4 and TRBJ2-7, is ETGVTQSPTHLIKTRGQQVTLRCSSQSGHNTVSWYQQALGQGPQFIFQYYREEENGRGNFPPRFSGLQFPNYSSELNVNALELDDSALYLCASSSQEGFYEQYFGPGTRLTVT.

The rearrangement joins TRBV7-2 to TRBJ2-7; 9 bases align to TRBD1. Germline lookup yields CDR1 SGHTA and CDR2 FQGNSA. CDR3 size: 15 residues. The junction had 5 bases not matched to a gene; V was cut back by 5 bases and J by 0 bases. The CDR3 nucleotides read TGTGCCAGCAGCCTTGACAGGGGGTACTCCTACGAGCAGTACTTC. Its translation is CASSLDRGYSYEQYF.

The chain couples TRBV5-1 to TRBJ2-4, with TRBD1 matching 8 bases. V was pared by 9 bases and J by 2 bases, with 13 bases of the junction left unmatched. The CDR3 has 16 amino acids. Germline CDR1 reads SGHRS; CDR2 reads YFSETQ. The CDR3 DNA sequence: TGCGCCATCAGTAGGACAGGGTCGGGACCCAAAAACATTCAGTACTTC. Translation: CAISRTGSGPKNIQYF.